The clone carrying this T cell receptor beta chain appeared once. This record comes from a study of blood T cell repertoires in COVID-19. TCRdb's table, derived via immunoSEQ multiplex PCR, lists solely in-frame clones and lacks some. The repertoire holds over 120,000 clones, with approximately 80% as singletons. CDR1 is SGHAT, CDR2 FQNNGV, per germline. The CDR3 is 15 residues long. With 5 bases clipped from V and 0 bases from J, the junction kept 4 bases outside the gene matches. The sample was peripheral blood. The V call is TRBV11-2, the J call TRBJ2-1, with 7 positions matching TRBD2. The source is an elderly woman with acute or convalescent COVID-19. CDR3 DNA sequence: TGTGCCAGCAGCAATCTAGCGGTCTCCTACAATGAGCAGTTCTTC. It yields the protein CASSNLAVSYNEQFF. Together with reference TRBV11-2 and TRBJ2-1, the CDR3 gives the full variable domain: EAGVAQSPRYKIIEKRQSVAFWCNPISGHATLYWYQQILGQGPKLLIQFQNNGVVDDSQLPKDRFSAERLKGVDSTLKIQPAKLEDSAVYLCASSNLAVSYNEQFFGPGTRLTVL.